This TCR beta chain was sequenced in a study of early T cells in non-severe SARS-CoV-2 infection. Unique molecular identifiers were affixed to single, distinct cDNA molecules. MiXCR, run by TCRdb on the 5' RACE reads, gives a single entry per CDR3 protein. The sample holds some 49,000 distinct CDR3 sequences; around 8% are singletons and the top ten take 3.5% to 4.5%. This clonotype was picked up many times. Germline V gives CDR1 SGHTA, CDR2 FQGNSA. The CDR3 has 14 residues. With 4 bases removed from V and 1 base from J, the gap between germline ends came to 8 bases. Sequencing was performed on whole blood. This TCR was sampled from an adult who was a healthcare worker with PCR-confirmed SARS-CoV-2 infection or an uninfected control (not recorded which). V is TRBV7-2 and J is TRBJ2-1; D is ambiguous. This chain's CDR3 is CASSSDGSYNEQFF. For the CDR3, the DNA is TGTGCCAGCAGCTCTGATGGGTCCTACAATGAGCAGTTCTTC.